The 19 T cell receptor beta chains below all came from one sample that was sequenced in a study of T cell responses to AZD1222 COVID-19 vaccine. Produced via immunoSEQ multiplex PCR; TCRdb's table is partial and in-frame only. Altogether 77,000 or so clones are present, more than 70% being singletons, with the ten largest covering about a fifth. The sample here was peripheral blood, taken on day 0 of AZD1222 vaccination. The receptors stem from an adult in good health.

This sequence joins TRBV9 and TRBJ2-1; TRBD1 matches at 8 bases. With 0 bases clipped from V and 5 bases from J, the junction kept 10 bases outside the gene matches. The CDR3 spans 17 residues. Germline V CDR1 and CDR2: SGDLS, YYNGEE. The CDR3 DNA is TGTGCCAGCAGCGTAGATCCCGGACAGGGTGTGGACAATGAGCAGTTCTTC. This sequence encodes CASSVDPGQGVDNEQFF.

The chain carries TRBV11-2 and TRBJ1-6; 9 nucleotides agree with TRBD1. CDR1 SGHAT and CDR2 FQNNGV come from the germline V gene. This CDR3 has 16 amino acids. V was pared by 1 base and J by 13 bases, with 11 bases of the junction left unmatched. The CDR3 nucleotides are TGTGCCAGCAGCTTAGGGGTTCGGACAGGGGAAAACCCCCTCCACTTT. Translating gives CASSLGVRTGENPLHF.

The chain carries TRBV27 and TRBJ2-7, with a weak D call TRBD1 (5 bases). Looked up from germline, CDR1 is MNHEY and CDR2 is SMNVEV (reference sequence). V lost 0 bases to trimming and J lost 5 bases, with 11 bases between them. The CDR3 is 14 amino acids. The CDR3: CASSLSNRNDEQYF. Written as DNA, the CDR3 is TGTGCCAGCAGTTTATCGAACAGGAACGACGAGCAGTACTTC.

The chain uses TRBV15 and TRBJ2-1, with TRBD2 matching over 9 bases. CDR3 size: 15 residues. The germline V gene has CDR1 LNHNV and CDR2 YYDKDF (reference sequence). Trimming at V came to 5 bases and at J to 7 bases, leaving 9 bases not matched to a gene. CDR3 DNA sequence: TGTGCCACCAGCCAACGCGCGGGGGGGTATAATGAGCAGTTCTTC. Its protein product is CATSQRAGGYNEQFF. Full variable domain (remainder filled in from reference TRBV15 and TRBJ2-1): DAMVIQNPRYQVTQFGKPVTLSCSQTLNHNVMYWYQQKSSQAPKLLFHYYDKDFNNEADTPDNFQSRRPNTSFCFLDIRSPGLGDTAMYLCATSQRAGGYNEQFFGPGTRLTVL.

The sample holds one count of this clone. The J gene is TRBJ2-1, the V gene TRBV13, with D unresolved. V dropped 6 bases and J dropped 6 bases, with 9 bases sitting between them. This CDR3 is built from 12 residues. Looked up from germline, CDR1 is PRHDT and CDR2 is FYEKMQ (reference sequence). The CDR3 region has the DNA TGTGCCAGCAGTCGACCGCGCAATGAGCAGTTCTTC. It specifies CASSRPRNEQFF. Drawing the rest from reference TRBV13 and TRBJ2-1, the complete variable domain is AAGVIQSPRHLIKEKRETATLKCYPIPRHDTVYWYQQGPGQDPQFLISFYEKMQSDKGSIPDRFSAQQFSDYHSELNMSSLELGDSALYFCASSRPRNEQFFGPGTRLTVL.

The genes are TRBV25-1 and TRBJ2-1; D is perhaps TRBD2 (6 bases). The V gene lost 1 base and the J gene lost 8 bases, with 9 bases spanning the gap. This CDR3 has 13 residues. Germline CDR1 reads MGHDK; CDR2 reads SYGVNS. CDR3 nucleotides: TGTGCCAGCAGTGAATTAGGAGGGGATGAGCAGTTCTTC. Its protein product is CASSELGGDEQFF. The whole variable domain, remainder taken from reference TRBV25-1 and TRBJ2-1, is EADIYQTPRYLVIGTGKKITLECSQTMGHDKMYWYQQDPGMELHLIHYSYGVNSTEKGDLSSESTVSRIRTEHFPLTLESARPSHTSQYLCASSELGGDEQFFGPGTRLTVL.

The J gene is TRBJ1-5, the V gene TRBV10-3; 10 nucleotides agree with TRBD1. The CDR3 runs to 16 residues. With 3 bases clipped from V and 4 bases from J, the junction kept 6 bases outside the gene matches. CDR1 and CDR2 from the germline V gene are ENHRY and SYGVKD. CDR3 region: CAISDSGTGENQPQHF. The CDR3 DNA is TGTGCCATCAGTGATTCCGGGACAGGGGAGAATCAGCCCCAGCATTTT.

This chain uses TRBV20-1 with TRBJ2-7; D gene uncertain. Germline V gives CDR1 DFQATT, CDR2 SNEGSKA (reference sequence). This CDR3 region has 9 residues. CDR3 coding DNA: TGCAGCGACTTCTCCGAGCAGTACTTC. It specifies CSDFSEQYF.

V is TRBV7-3 and J is TRBJ2-1, with 7 bases matching TRBD1. The J segment lost 9 bases and the V segment lost 3 bases, leaving 5 bases of the junction unmatched. This CDR3 comprises 13 residues. Germline CDR1 SGHTA, CDR2 FQGTGA. The CDR3 here is CASSLYRGSEQFF. The CDR3 DNA is TGTGCCAGCAGCTTGTACAGGGGAAGTGAGCAGTTCTTC.

CDR3 coding DNA: TGCAGCGTCCTGAAAATGGGAAACACCATATATTTT. It codes for CSVLKMGNTIYF. V gene TRBV29-1 combines with J gene TRBJ1-3; D not resolved. V lost 6 bases to trimming and J lost 4 bases, with 10 bases between them. Germline CDR1 is SQVTM and CDR2 is ANQGSEA. The CDR3 extends over 12 amino acids.

The chain uses TRBV4-2 and TRBJ2-1; 7 bases align to TRBD2. Germline V CDR1 and CDR2: LGHNA, YNFKEQ. Germline trimming cut 1 base from V and 0 bases from J; bases unmatched to any gene: 6. The CDR3 is made up of 17 amino acids. This chain's CDR3 is CASSQVLSGDSYNEQFF. CDR3 DNA: TGTGCCAGCAGCCAAGTACTAAGCGGGGACTCCTACAATGAGCAGTTCTTC.

This CDR3 reads CASSQVAGGEAKNIQYF. The CDR3 DNA is TGCGCCAGCAGCCAAGTTGCGGGGGGTGAGGCCAAAAACATTCAGTACTTC. This rearrangement joins TRBV4-3 to TRBJ2-4, with TRBD2 matching over 8 bases. Germline loops: CDR1 LGHNA, CDR2 YSLEER. V was pared by 1 base and J by 1 base, with 6 bases of the junction left unmatched. The CDR3 is 17 amino acids.

As DNA, the CDR3 is TGTGCCAGCAGCTTAGGTGTTTCTGAGAATGAGCAGTTCTTC. It is translated as CASSLGVSENEQFF. J is TRBJ2-1 and V is TRBV7-9, with D uncertain. Trimming stripped 1 base from V and 7 bases from J, with 11 bases between. Germline loops: CDR1 SEHNR, CDR2 FQNEAQ (reference sequence). This CDR3 is 14 amino acids long.

The V and J genes are TRBV28 and TRBJ2-7; perhaps TRBD1 as D (5 bases). Germline loops: CDR1 MDHEN, CDR2 SYDVKM. The CDR3 consists of 12 residues. Trimming removed 2 bases at V and 4 bases at J, with 6 bases between. CDR3 sequence: CASSLKGYEQYF. CDR3 coding DNA: TGTGCCAGCAGTTTAAAGGGGTACGAGCAGTACTTC.

The chain joins TRBV9 to TRBJ2-3, with a possible D match to TRBD1 (5 bases). Trimming took 0 bases from V and 2 from J, leaving 13 bases between them. The CDR3 is made up of 16 amino acids. Germline CDR1 reads SGDLS; CDR2 reads YYNGEE. The CDR3 DNA reads as TGTGCCAGCAGCGTAGAGGTGTATGGGGCCACAGATACGCAGTATTTT. Amino acid sequence: CASSVEVYGATDTQYF.

The chain joins TRBV5-6 to TRBJ2-7; D unresolved. CDR1 and CDR2 (germline): SGHDT, YYEEEE. The CDR3 length is 11 residues. V gave up 3 bases and J gave up 3 bases, with 4 bases separating them. CDR3 region: CASSSIYEQYF. DNA for the CDR3: TGTGCCAGCAGCTCGATCTACGAGCAGTACTTC.

The rearrangement joins TRBV9 to TRBJ2-1, with TRBD2 identical over 10 bases. The CDR3 length is 16 residues. Germline loops: CDR1 SGDLS, CDR2 YYNGEE. Trimming removed 0 bases from V and 5 bases from J; junction bases left unmatched: 5. The CDR3 sequence: CASSVDLAGEHNEQFF. The CDR3 DNA reads TGTGCCAGCAGCGTAGATCTAGCGGGAGAGCACAATGAGCAGTTCTTC.

The V gene is TRBV6-2 or TRBV6-3, the J gene TRBJ2-7; TRBD2 agrees at 15 bases. The CDR3 totals 17 residues. With V trimmed by 2 bases and J by 2 bases, 4 bases remained unmatched. CDR1 MNHEY and CDR2 SVGEGT come from the germline V gene. The CDR3 nucleotides are TGTGCCAGCAGTTACGGACTAGCGGGGGGGCTGCCCTACGAGCAGTACTTC. Amino acid sequence: CASSYGLAGGLPYEQYF.

CDR3 in amino acids: CASSELGGVGEQYF. As DNA, the CDR3 is TGTGCCAGCAGTGAACTGGGTGGCGTGGGCGAGCAGTACTTC. V gene TRBV2 combines with J gene TRBJ2-7; D call uncertain. V was shortened by 2 bases and J by 6 bases, with 14 bases between the two germline ends. Germline values: CDR1 SNHLY, CDR2 FYNNEI. The CDR3 consists of 14 residues.